The rows below give T cell receptor beta chains drawn from one sample of a study of T cell clones after liver transplantation. TCRdb's table, derived via immunoSEQ multiplex PCR, lists solely in-frame clones and lacks some. The data contain over 15,000 clones, approximately 88% of them singletons. Sample: CD8+ T cells from blood, taken before liver transplant. The source is a human donor who received a liver transplant. Both conserved end residues are part of each CDR3. Only part of the rows carry a size: once, few, many, or a class if the clone is expanded.

TRBJ2-4 | TRBV28 | . | CASSLMVERPEIVAKNIQYF
TRBJ2-7 | TRBV29-1 | . | CSVVGQQRPYEQYF
TRBJ2-2 | TRBV11-3 | . | CASSQPHTGELFF
TRBJ2-1 | TRBV11-2 | . | CASSLLSRSSYNEQFF
TRBJ2-1 | TRBV19 | . | CASSINSNNEQFF
TRBJ2-7 | TRBV28 | . | CASSFGGPGEQYF
TRBJ2-7 | TRBV19 | . | CASSIGGSPLEQYF
TRBJ2-1 | TRBV28 | once | CASSSRHRGPRHEQFF
TRBJ2-1 | TRBV19 | . | CASSIWGQSYNEQFF
TRBJ1-5 | TRBV27 | . | CASSWTGDGNQPQHF
TRBJ2-3 | TRBV19 | . | CASSIGKGDTQYF
TRBJ2-1 | TRBV30 | . | CAWSAPSSGVMQFF
TRBJ2-7 | TRBV28 | few | CASSLVLAGGPYEQYF
TRBJ2-1 | TRBV7-6 | . | CASSDSGKSYNEQFF
TRBJ1-2 | TRBV29-1 | few | CSVDAGGGYTF
TRBJ1-1 | TRBV27 | . | CASSPLDRRNTEAFF
TRBJ1-1 | TRBV7-9 | . | CAILRGNTEAFF
TRBJ2-7 | TRBV19 | . | CASSIGHGGEQYF
TRBJ2-7 | TRBV28 | once | CASSLPGAGGPYEQYF
TRBJ2-1 | TRBV7-6 | once | CASSQAGGPSNEQFF
TRBJ2-7 | TRBV19 | medium-sized | CASSISLAGSYEQYF
TRBJ1-2 | TRBV28 | . | CASSLSETPLYGYTF
TRBJ2-5 | TRBV28 | . | CASSSKRDSWETQYF
TRBJ1-1 | TRBV6-6 | . | CASSPGQAEAFF
TRBJ2-7 | TRBV12-5 | . | CASAWDTPYEQYF
TRBJ2-7 | TRBV7-9 | medium-sized | CASRDRDSPFYEQYF
TRBJ2-2 | TRBV7-9 | . | CASSPITNTGELFF
TRBJ2-3 | TRBV5-6 | . | CASSSRDRGTSGSTDTQYF
TRBJ1-5 | TRBV29-1 | . | CSVAGTDGNQPQHF
TRBJ1-1 | TRBV19 | once | CASRNGQVSEAFF
TRBJ2-3 | TRBV7-9 | . | CASSFSGSGADTQYF
TRBJ1-1 | TRBV5-4 | . | CASSARDSTEAFF
TRBJ2-1 | TRBV29-1 | . | CSVAAHSAGGPQHTYNEQFF
TRBJ1-5 | TRBV7-2 | . | CASSLVAGPNQPQHF
TRBJ2-5 | TRBV7-9 | . | CASHSAQETQYF
TRBJ2-2 | TRBV27 | . | CASSLLAGELFF
TRBJ2-1 | TRBV9 | . | CASSVGGLAGYNEQFF
TRBJ1-2 | TRBV25-1 | once | CASSEGWGVYGYTF
TRBJ2-5 | TRBV18 | . | CASSPLDREEETQYF
TRBJ2-7 | TRBV5-1 | . | CASSRGLADEQYF
TRBJ2-1 | TRBV5-1 | . | CASSLGSGVSYNEQFF
TRBJ1-1 | TRBV5-1 | . | CASSFSRQGGFAEAFF
TRBJ2-3 | TRBV6-5 | . | CASSYGGRPDTQYF
TRBJ2-7 | TRBV11-2 | . | CASSLVTGALRYEQYF
TRBJ1-4 | TRBV7-9 | . | CASSLGLETNEKLFF
TRBJ1-5 | TRBV5-1 | . | CASSQGAEQPQHF
TRBJ2-7 | TRBV13 | . | CASSLWTLREQYF
TRBJ2-2 | TRBV5-4 | . | CASSMSGGGRELFF
TRBJ2-7 | TRBV6-5 | . | CAVIGLATHEQYF
TRBJ2-7 | TRBV4-1 | . | CASSQDASGYEQYF
TRBJ1-2 | TRBV5-4 | . | CASRGFGGWGGYTF
TRBJ1-4 | TRBV10-2 | . | CASTGVGLGEKLFF
TRBJ2-1 | TRBV4-2 | . | CASSQGDLFYNEQFF
TRBJ1-1 | TRBV7-6 | . | CASSLGGIGEAFF
TRBJ2-7 | TRBV6-5 | . | CASSYAGPAYEQYF
TRBJ2-7 | TRBV4-1 | . | CASSPDGPYEQYF
TRBJ2-5 | TRBV7-7 | . | CASSLVGGNQETQYF